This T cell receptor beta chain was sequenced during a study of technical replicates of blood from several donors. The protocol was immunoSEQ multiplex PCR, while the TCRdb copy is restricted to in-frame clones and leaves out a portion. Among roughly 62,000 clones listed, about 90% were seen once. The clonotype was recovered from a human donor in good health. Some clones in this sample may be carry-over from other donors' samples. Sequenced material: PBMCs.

The CDR3 sequence is CATSWRTERSEKLFF. The DNA for the CDR3 is TGTGCCACCAGCTGGAGGACAGAACGGTCGGAAAAACTGTTTTTT. The chain is built from TRBV15 and TRBJ1-4; possible D gene TRBD1, 6 bases. With 5 bases removed from V and 8 bases from J, the gap between germline ends came to 18 bases. This CDR3 has 15 residues. The germline gives CDR1 LNHNV, CDR2 YYDKDF (reference sequence).